This T cell receptor (beta chain) is from a study of cytomegalovirus exposure and HLA in healthy donors. At the level of the study: Tens of millions of unique TCRs, all from HLA-typed donors, were included in an early release of the data.

This clone was observed a few times. Its antigen is unidentified. The PCR used 60 Vbeta and 13 Jbeta primers. As processed by the authors: In a later analysis, of some 80 million unique beta chains, 9 million to 11 million appeared in at least two donors. The data were produced by immunoSEQ multiplex PCR, yet TCRdb's version contains in-frame clones alone and is incomplete. D and trimming come from the DNA, and the V and J calls and clone size come from that table. The sample has over 150,000 clones; approximately 80% are singletons. Study results and caveats: Researchers counted over 150 TCR beta chains as cytomegalovirus-associated.

The sequencing input was PBMCs. This TCR was recovered from a young man in good health and CMV-seronegative.

The CDR3 nucleotides are TGTGCCAGTGTTCAGGGAGGACTGTTTTTT. This gives the protein CASVQGGLFF. V gene TRBV6-4 combines with J gene TRBJ1-4; D is perhaps TRBD1 (5 bases). Germline loops: CDR1 MRHNA, CDR2 SNTAGT. The V gene lost 9 bases and the J gene lost 13 bases, with 12 bases spanning the gap. This CDR3 has 10 amino acids.